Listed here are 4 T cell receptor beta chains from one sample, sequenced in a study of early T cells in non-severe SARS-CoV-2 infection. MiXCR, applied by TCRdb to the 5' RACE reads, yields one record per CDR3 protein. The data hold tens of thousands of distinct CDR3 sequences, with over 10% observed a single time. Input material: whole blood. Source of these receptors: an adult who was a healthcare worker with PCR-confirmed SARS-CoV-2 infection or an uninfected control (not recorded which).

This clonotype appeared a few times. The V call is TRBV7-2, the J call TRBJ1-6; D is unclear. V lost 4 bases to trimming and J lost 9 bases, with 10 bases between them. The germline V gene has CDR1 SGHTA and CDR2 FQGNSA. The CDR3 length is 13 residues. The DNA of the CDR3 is TGTGCCAGCAGCTCGAGTATTCGTTCACCCCTCCACTTT. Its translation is CASSSSIRSPLHF.

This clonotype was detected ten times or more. CDR3 residues: CASSALITGKNSPLHF. CDR3 bases: TGTGCCAGCAGCGCCTTGATTACAGGGAAAAATTCACCCCTCCACTTT. The chain links TRBV7-9 to TRBJ1-6; tentatively, D is TRBD1 (6 bases). Germline CDR1 SEHNR, CDR2 FQNEAQ (reference sequence). Trimming left V 5 bases short and J 7 bases short, with 18 bases between. This CDR3 is built from 16 residues.

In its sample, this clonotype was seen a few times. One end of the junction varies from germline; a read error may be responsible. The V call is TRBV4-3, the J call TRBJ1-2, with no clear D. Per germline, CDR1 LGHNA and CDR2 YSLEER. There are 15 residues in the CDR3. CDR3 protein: CASSQELQSNNGYTF. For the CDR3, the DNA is TGCGCCAGCAGCCAAGAATTGCAGTCTAACAATGGCTACACCTTC.

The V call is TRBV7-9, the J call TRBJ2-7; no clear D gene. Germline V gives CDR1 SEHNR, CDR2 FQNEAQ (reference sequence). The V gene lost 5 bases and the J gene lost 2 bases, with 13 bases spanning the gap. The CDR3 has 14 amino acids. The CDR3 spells CASSPDIKAYEQYF. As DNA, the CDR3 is TGTGCCAGCAGCCCCGACATAAAGGCCTACGAGCAGTACTTC.